Shown below are 20 T cell receptor beta chains from a single sample sequenced in a study of CD8 T cells in Susac syndrome. Random hexamers were used to reverse transcribe roughly 0.5 to 1 ug of RNA. TCRdb reprocessed the immunoSEQ multiplex PCR reads via MiXCR and lists one record per CDR3 protein. This sample yields 80,000 or so distinct CDR3 sequences, of which 90% to 97% are seen a single time; approximately 0.42% belongs to the top ten. The sequenced sample consisted of CD8+ T cells from PBMCs. The source of these receptors is a human donor with Susac syndrome.

The rearrangement links TRBV27 to TRBJ1-1; 8 nucleotides line up with TRBD1. The CDR3 is made up of 15 amino acids. Germline V gene lookup returns CDR1 MNHEY and CDR2 SMNVEV (reference sequence). Trimming cost V 5 bases and J 1 base; bases outside gene matches: 6. CDR3 loop: CASSDGTGGNTEAFF. The CDR3 nucleotides read TGTGCCAGCAGTGACGGGACAGGCGGGAACACTGAAGCTTTCTTT.

V is TRBV12-3 or TRBV12-4 and J is TRBJ2-6; 8 bases map to TRBD2. Trimming cost V 8 bases and J 0 bases; bases outside gene matches: 3. This CDR3 comprises 15 residues. The CDR3: CASRGGSSGANVLTF. The DNA for the CDR3 is TGTGCCAGCCGGGGGGGGAGCTCTGGGGCCAACGTCCTGACTTTC.

This clonotype was counted between two and nine times. The chain has TRBV29-1 and TRBJ2-1, with TRBD2 identical over 11 bases. This CDR3 comprises 14 residues. Per the germline V gene, CDR1 is SQVTM and CDR2 is ANQGSEA. V was pared by 7 bases and J by 6 bases, with 8 bases of the junction left unmatched. The CDR3 spells CSASLAGGGNEQFF. The CDR3 nucleotides read TGCAGCGCTTCTCTAGCGGGGGGAGGCAATGAGCAGTTCTTC.

The chain has TRBV12-3 or TRBV12-4 and TRBJ2-1; D tentatively reads TRBD1 or TRBD2 (5 bases each). The CDR3 extends over 15 amino acids. The ends were cut back, 3 bases at V and 8 bases at J, with 17 bases in the middle. The DNA for the CDR3 is TGTGCCAGCAGTTTTGTCGGGCAGGGAGTCGATGAGCAGTTCTTC. Translation gives CASSFVGQGVDEQFF.

The chain carries TRBV7-9 and TRBJ2-7; 9 bases line up with TRBD1. Trimming at V came to 6 bases and at J to 2 bases, leaving 14 bases not matched to a gene. The V gene's germline CDR1 is SEHNR and CDR2 FQNEAQ (reference sequence). This CDR3 comprises 17 residues. CDR3 sequence: CASSGNFPGQGTYEQYF. The CDR3 DNA follows: TGTGCCAGCAGTGGGAACTTTCCGGGACAGGGCACCTACGAGCAGTACTTC.

The chain combines TRBV15 with TRBJ2-5; 10 positions match TRBD2. Germline CDR1 and CDR2: LNHNV and YYDKDF (reference sequence). There are 17 residues in the CDR3. V gave up 0 bases and J gave up 1 base; unmatched junction bases: 5. The CDR3: CATSRDLAGGLQETQYF. In DNA, the CDR3 is TGTGCCACCAGCAGAGATTTAGCGGGGGGTCTCCAAGAGACCCAGTACTTC.

The J gene is TRBJ2-7, the V gene TRBV5-6; 7 bases match TRBD1. The germline CDR1 and CDR2 sequences are SGHDT and YYEEEE. The CDR3 extends over 15 amino acids. The V and J ends lost 2 bases and 7 bases, in that order; junction bases with no gene match: 12. DNA of the CDR3: TGTGCCAGCAGCTTATGGCTACAGGGGCTGGGGGAGCAGTACGTC. Translation: CASSLWLQGLGEQYV.

This chain links TRBV29-1 with TRBJ1-2; the D gene is possibly TRBD1 (5 bases). The ends were cut back, 1 base at V and 3 bases at J, with 18 bases in the middle. Germline CDR1 is SQVTM and CDR2 is ANQGSEA. There are 16 residues in the CDR3. Here the CDR3 DNA reads TGCAGCGTTGAAGCTTGGATTCGGCGAGGGGACTATGGCTACACCTTC. Protein sequence: CSVEAWIRRGDYGYTF.

The J gene is TRBJ2-5, the V gene TRBV4-1; 8 bases match TRBD2. There are 19 residues in the CDR3. The trim removed 4 bases at V and 2 bases at J, leaving 18 bases unmatched. Germline loops: CDR1 MGHRA, CDR2 YSYEKL. Here the CDR3 DNA reads TGCGCCAGCAGCCCGGTTGTAGGAGCGGGAGTAGGAGCGCAAGAGACCCAGTACTTC. Amino acids: CASSPVVGAGVGAQETQYF.

The chain joins TRBV3-1 to TRBJ2-7, with D possibly being TRBD1 or TRBD2 (5 bases each). The germline V and J ends were trimmed by 0 bases and 4 bases, with 16 bases remaining between them. The CDR3 runs to 16 residues. Germline assignment: CDR1 LGHDT and CDR2 YNNKEL (reference sequence). CDR3 nucleotide sequence: TGTGCCAGCAGCCAAGATGGGGACGCCCTCTGGTACGAGCAGTACTTC. Translation gives CASSQDGDALWYEQYF.

The chain carries TRBV20-1 and TRBJ2-7, with D possibly TRBD2 on 5 matching bases. Germline CDR1 reads DFQATT; CDR2 reads SNEGSKA (reference sequence). The CDR3 loop spans 13 amino acids. V was cut by 6 bases and J by 5 bases, with 17 bases left in between. CDR3 coding DNA: TGCAGTGCCGTCCCCCATAGCGCGAACGAGCAGTACTTC. It encodes CSAVPHSANEQYF.

The CDR3 bases are TGTGCCAGCAGCCCTCCCCCATCTAGCATCCAGAGGGAGACCCAGTACTTC. Protein sequence: CASSPPPSSIQRETQYF. This chain links TRBV27 with TRBJ2-5; weak D call: TRBD2 (5 bases). Trimming pared 6 bases from V and 5 bases from J, leaving 25 bases between. CDR3 length equals 17 residues. Germline CDR1 MNHEY, CDR2 SMNVEV (reference sequence).

V is TRBV20-1 and J is TRBJ1-2; D gene unclear. The germline CDR1 and CDR2 sequences are DFQATT and SNEGSKA (reference sequence). V shed 1 base and J shed 6 bases, with 21 bases lying between them. The CDR3 has 16 residues. The CDR3 DNA sequence: TGCAGTGCTAGAGTAATGCGTCACATTGGAGGGAATGGCTACACCTTC. This codes for CSARVMRHIGGNGYTF.

The chain is built from TRBV13 and TRBJ1-1; D uncertain. Trimming left V 5 bases short and J 0 bases short, with 4 bases between. Germline V gene data show CDR1 as PRHDT and CDR2 as FYEKMQ (reference sequence). The CDR3 runs to 12 residues. The CDR3 loop is CASSVMNTEAFF. The CDR3 region has the DNA TGTGCCAGCAGCGTAATGAACACTGAAGCTTTCTTT. Full variable domain (outside the CDR3, taken from reference TRBV13 and TRBJ1-1): AAGVIQSPRHLIKEKRETATLKCYPIPRHDTVYWYQQGPGQDPQFLISFYEKMQSDKGSIPDRFSAQQFSDYHSELNMSSLELGDSALYFCASSVMNTEAFFGQGTRLTVV.

The CDR3 DNA reads as TGTGCCAGCAGCCAAGTGGGCGGGAGCTCCTACGAGCAGTACTTC. This encodes CASSQVGGSSYEQYF. The genes are TRBV14 and TRBJ2-7; TRBD2 aligns across 7 bases. V lost 1 base to trimming and J lost 0 bases; unmatched junction nucleotides: 3. Germline CDR1 and CDR2: SGHDN and FVKESK. The CDR3 spans 15 residues.

The gene calls are TRBV2 and TRBJ1-1; D is unresolved. Trimming left V 7 bases short and J 2 bases short, with 8 bases between. Germline CDR1 reads SNHLY; CDR2 reads FYNNEI. The CDR3 contains 12 residues. CDR3 loop: CASTRSNTEAFF. The CDR3 DNA follows: TGTGCCAGCACACGGTCCAACACTGAAGCTTTCTTT.

This clonotype was picked up one time. The gene calls are TRBV9 and TRBJ2-5, with 8 bases fitting TRBD1. J lost 2 bases, V lost 2 bases, and 8 bases had no gene match. Germline lookup yields CDR1 SGDLS and CDR2 YYNGEE. The CDR3 is 16 amino acids. CDR3 DNA: TGTGCCAGCAGCGTCAGGGGGCCCCGAGGTCAAGAGACCCAGTACTTC. Its protein is CASSVRGPRGQETQYF.

The CDR3 region has the DNA TGCAGCGTTGTAGGAGGGCTAGCGGGATGGGGGGAGACCCAGTACTTC. Its protein product is CSVVGGLAGWGETQYF. The gene calls are TRBV29-1 and TRBJ2-5, with 9 positions matching TRBD2. The CDR3 length is 16 residues. Trimming cost V 4 bases and J 5 bases; bases outside gene matches: 14. CDR1 SQVTM and CDR2 ANQGSEA come from the germline V gene.

The rearrangement joins TRBV20-1 to TRBJ2-5, with 10 bases lining up with TRBD1. V trimming: 3 bases; J trimming: 3 bases; junction bases outside the gene matches: 10. Germline values: CDR1 DFQATT, CDR2 SNEGSKA (reference sequence). The CDR3 is made up of 16 amino acids. The CDR3 nucleotides are TGCAGTGCTAGCCCCCGGAGGACAGGGGGGGAAGAGACCCAGTACTTC. This codes for CSASPRRTGGEETQYF.

The chain links TRBV27 to TRBJ2-5, with 8 bases matching TRBD1. The CDR3 is 16 amino acids. Germline V CDR1 and CDR2: MNHEY, SMNVEV (reference sequence). V lost 5 bases, J lost 3 bases, and 11 bases stayed unmatched. The CDR3 nucleotides are TGTGCCAGCAGTCCCAGCGTTCGACAGGGGAAAGAGACCCAGTACTTC. Translating gives CASSPSVRQGKETQYF.